A selection of T cell receptor beta chains follows, all from one sample in a study of memory CD4+ T cells and cytomegalovirus serostatus. Here immunoSEQ multiplex PCR was the method, and the copy in TCRdb shows in-frame clones only, minus some. The table has fewer than 90,000 clones, under 80% seen once. The source material was memory CD4+ T cells from blood. Receptor source: an adult in good health and CMV-seropositive. Each CDR3 is given with its conserved first and last residue. A D gene is named only where the DNA matches it firmly. Clone sizes are given selectively: once, few, many, or a class where the clone is expanded.

j_call,v_call,d_call,clone_size,cdr3_aa,cdr3_nt
TRBJ2-2,TRBV11-3,TRBD1,once,CASSLGTGNTGELFF,TGTGCCAGCAGCCTCGGGACAGGAAACACCGGGGAGCTGTTTTTT
TRBJ2-4,TRBV7-9,NA,NA,CASSKTTVVAKNIQYF,TGTGCCAGCAGCAAGACGACAGTTGTAGCCAAAAACATTCAGTACTTC
TRBJ2-2,TRBV27,TRBD1,NA,CASSRSGTGLTGELFF,TGTGCCAGCAGTCGATCCGGGACAGGACTCACCGGGGAGCTGTTTTTT
TRBJ2-1,TRBV10-3,TRBD2,NA,CAISSFQAGETTSNEQFF,TGTGCCATCAGTTCTTTTCAAGCGGGAGAGACTACTAGCAATGAGCAGTTCTTC
TRBJ1-1,TRBV7-9,TRBD1,NA,CASSPGQGGWTEAFF,TGTGCCAGCAGCCCGGGACAGGGGGGCTGGACTGAAGCTTTCTTT
TRBJ2-7,TRBV27,NA,NA,CASSFHSPYEQYF,TGTGCCAGCAGTTTCCACTCGCCCTACGAGCAGTACTTC
TRBJ1-1,TRBV11-3,TRBD1,NA,CASSFGTGGEAFF,TGTGCCAGCAGCTTCGGGACAGGCGGTGAAGCTTTCTTT
TRBJ1-6,TRBV7-2,NA,NA,CASSTWTDSPLHF,TGTGCCAGCAGCACCTGGACAGATTCACCCCTCCACTTT
TRBJ2-2,TRBV6-6,TRBD2,NA,CASTRGGAVFF,TGTGCCAGCACGCGGGGGGGCGCGGTGTTTTTT
TRBJ2-3,TRBV27,TRBD1,NA,CASSPSTFRDRATDTQYF,TGTGCCAGCAGTCCCTCAACCTTCCGGGACAGGGCCACAGATACGCAGTATTTT
TRBJ1-4,TRBV5-4,NA,NA,CASSQEPSGKLFF,TGTGCCAGCAGCCAGGAGCCCTCCGGGAAACTGTTTTTT
TRBJ2-2,TRBV28,NA,NA,CASSSWTASNTGELFF,TGTGCCAGCAGTTCCTGGACAGCTTCGAACACCGGGGAGCTGTTTTTT
TRBJ2-5,TRBV28,NA,NA,CASSGLGEETQYF,TGTGCCAGCAGCGGACTGGGCGAAGAGACCCAGTACTTC
TRBJ1-5,TRBV5-1,NA,NA,CASSLAAGGSQPQHF,TGCGCCAGCAGCTTGGCGGCAGGCGGGAGCCAGCCCCAGCATTTT
TRBJ2-2,TRBV9,NA,NA,CASSVAGAPTYTGELFF,TGTGCCAGCAGCGTAGCGGGGGCCCCAACCTACACCGGGGAGCTGTTTTTT
TRBJ2-5,TRBV5-3,NA,NA,CARSLLRETQYF,TGTGCCAGAAGCCTCCTAAGAGAGACCCAGTACTTC
TRBJ1-2,TRBV30,NA,NA,CAWSPTDNYGYTF,TGTGCCTGGAGTCCGACCGATAACTATGGCTACACCTTC
TRBJ2-3,TRBV11-2,TRBD1,NA,CASSLVGTATSSTDTQYF,TGTGCCAGCAGCTTAGTCGGGACAGCCACTTCTAGCACAGATACGCAGTATTTT
TRBJ1-5,TRBV19,TRBD1,NA,CASSPRGRNQPQHF,TGTGCCAGTAGCCCGAGGGGGCGCAATCAGCCCCAGCATTTT
TRBJ1-2,TRBV28,NA,NA,CASSSPHEGGGYTF,TGTGCCAGCAGTTCCCCTCACGAGGGCGGTGGCTACACCTTC
TRBJ2-4,TRBV11-3,NA,NA,CASSLRSQGKSKNIQYF,TGTGCCAGCAGCTTAAGAAGCCAGGGGAAATCCAAAAACATTCAGTACTTC
TRBJ2-3,TRBV5-6,NA,NA,CASSLGGISTDTQYF,TGTGCCAGCAGCTTAGGAGGGATTAGCACAGATACGCAGTATTTT
TRBJ1-5,TRBV28,NA,NA,CASSLPAQPQHF,TGTGCCAGCAGTTTGCCCGCCCAGCCCCAGCATTTT
TRBJ1-2,TRBV28,NA,few,CASSFYTGRYTF,TGTGCCAGCAGTTTTTACACCGGCCGCTACACCTTC